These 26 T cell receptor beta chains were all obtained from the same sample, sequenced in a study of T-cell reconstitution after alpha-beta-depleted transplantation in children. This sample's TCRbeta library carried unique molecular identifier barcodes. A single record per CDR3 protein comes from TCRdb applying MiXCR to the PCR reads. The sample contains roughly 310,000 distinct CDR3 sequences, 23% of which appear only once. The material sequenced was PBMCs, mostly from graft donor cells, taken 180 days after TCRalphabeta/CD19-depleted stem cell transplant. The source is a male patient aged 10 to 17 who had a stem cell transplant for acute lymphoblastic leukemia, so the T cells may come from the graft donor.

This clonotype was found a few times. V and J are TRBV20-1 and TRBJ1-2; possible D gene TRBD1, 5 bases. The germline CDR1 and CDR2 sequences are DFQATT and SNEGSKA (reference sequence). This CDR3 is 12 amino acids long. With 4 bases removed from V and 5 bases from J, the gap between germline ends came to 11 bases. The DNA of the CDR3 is TGCAGTGCTATCAATCAGGGTTATGGCTACACCTTC. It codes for CSAINQGYGYTF.

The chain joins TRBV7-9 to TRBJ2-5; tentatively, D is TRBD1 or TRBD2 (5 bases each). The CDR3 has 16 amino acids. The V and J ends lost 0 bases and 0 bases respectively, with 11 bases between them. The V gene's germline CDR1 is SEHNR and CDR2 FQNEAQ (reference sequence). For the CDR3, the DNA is TGTGCCAGCAGCTTAGCCCTCGGGACCAACCAAGAGACCCAGTACTTC. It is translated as CASSLALGTNQETQYF.

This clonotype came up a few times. CDR3 in amino acids: CASSLGVSTGFGEQFF. The CDR3 region has the DNA TGCGCCAGCAGCTTGGGAGTTTCGACAGGGTTCGGAGAGCAGTTCTTC. The chain employs TRBV5-1 and TRBJ2-1, with 7 bases fitting TRBD1. Germline V gene sequence: CDR1 SGHRS, CDR2 YFSETQ. This CDR3 contains 16 residues. With V trimmed by 0 bases and J by 10 bases, 13 bases remained unmatched.

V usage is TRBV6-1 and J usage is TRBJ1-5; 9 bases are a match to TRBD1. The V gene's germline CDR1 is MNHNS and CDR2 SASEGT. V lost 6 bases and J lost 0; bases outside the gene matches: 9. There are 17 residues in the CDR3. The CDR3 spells CASRTDRGGYSNQPQHF. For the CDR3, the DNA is TGTGCCAGCAGGACCGACAGGGGGGGATATAGCAATCAGCCCCAGCATTTT.

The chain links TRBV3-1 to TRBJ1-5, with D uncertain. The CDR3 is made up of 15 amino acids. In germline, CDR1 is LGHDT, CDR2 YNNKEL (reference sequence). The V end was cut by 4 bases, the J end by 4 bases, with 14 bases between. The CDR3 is CASSLGPSENQPQHF. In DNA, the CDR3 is TGTGCCAGCAGCCTGGGCCCTAGCGAAAATCAGCCCCAGCATTTT.

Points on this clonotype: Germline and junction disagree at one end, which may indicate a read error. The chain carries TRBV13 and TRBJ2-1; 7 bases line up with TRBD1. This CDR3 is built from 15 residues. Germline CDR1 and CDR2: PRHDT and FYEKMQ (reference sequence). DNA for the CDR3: TGTGCCAGCAGCCGCAGGGGGACCGGGTACATTGAGCAGTTCTTC. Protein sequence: CASSRRGTGYIEQFF. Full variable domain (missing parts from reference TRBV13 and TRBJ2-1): AAGVIQSPRHLIKEKRETATLKCYPIPRHDTVYWYQQGPGQDPQFLISFYEKMQSDKGSIPDRFSAQQFSDYHSELNMSSLELGDSALYFCASSRRGTGYIEQFFGPGTRLTVL.

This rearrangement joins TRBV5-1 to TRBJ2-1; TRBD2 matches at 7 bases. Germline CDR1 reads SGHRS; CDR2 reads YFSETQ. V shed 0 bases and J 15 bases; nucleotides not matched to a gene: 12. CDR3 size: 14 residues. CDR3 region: CASSLGTEAGTLFF. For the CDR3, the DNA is TGCGCCAGCAGCTTGGGGACGGAAGCGGGAACCTTGTTCTTC.

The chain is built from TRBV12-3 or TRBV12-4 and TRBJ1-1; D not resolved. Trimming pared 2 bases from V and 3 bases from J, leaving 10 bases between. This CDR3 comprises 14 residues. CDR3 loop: CASSLSDPDTEAFF. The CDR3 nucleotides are TGTGCCAGCAGTTTATCGGACCCTGACACTGAAGCTTTCTTT.

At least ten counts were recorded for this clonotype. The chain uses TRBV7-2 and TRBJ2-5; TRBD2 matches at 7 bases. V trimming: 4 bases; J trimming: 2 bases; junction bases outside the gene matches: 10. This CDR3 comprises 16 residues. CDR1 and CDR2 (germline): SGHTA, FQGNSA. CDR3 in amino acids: CASSYAGLGAQETQYF. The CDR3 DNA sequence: TGTGCCAGCAGCTACGCTGGACTAGGGGCTCAAGAGACCCAGTACTTC.

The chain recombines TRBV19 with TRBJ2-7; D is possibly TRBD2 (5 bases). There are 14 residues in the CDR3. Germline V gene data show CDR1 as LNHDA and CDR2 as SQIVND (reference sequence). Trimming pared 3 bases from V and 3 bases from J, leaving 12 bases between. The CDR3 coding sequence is TGTGCCAGTAGTATGGGGTCGGGGTACTACGAGCAGTACTTC. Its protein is CASSMGSGYYEQYF.

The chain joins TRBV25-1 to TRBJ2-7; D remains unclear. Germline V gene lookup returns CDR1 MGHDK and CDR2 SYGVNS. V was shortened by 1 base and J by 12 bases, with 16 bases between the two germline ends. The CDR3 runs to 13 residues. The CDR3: CASSESGSPYGYF. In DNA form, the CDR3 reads TGTGCCAGCAGTGAATCAGGCAGCCCCTACGGGTACTTC.

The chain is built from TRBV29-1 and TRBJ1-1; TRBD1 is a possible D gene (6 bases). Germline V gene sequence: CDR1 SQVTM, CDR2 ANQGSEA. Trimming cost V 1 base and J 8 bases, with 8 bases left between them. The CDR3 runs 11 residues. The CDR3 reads CSVEADREAFF. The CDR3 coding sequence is TGCAGCGTTGAAGCAGACAGGGAAGCTTTCTTT.

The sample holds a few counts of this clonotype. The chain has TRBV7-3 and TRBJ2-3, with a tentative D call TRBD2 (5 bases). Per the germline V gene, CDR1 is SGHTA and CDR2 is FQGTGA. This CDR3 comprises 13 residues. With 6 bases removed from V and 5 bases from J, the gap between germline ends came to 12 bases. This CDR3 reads CASSPPGRDTQYF. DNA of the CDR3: TGTGCCAGCAGTCCGCCGGGGAGAGATACGCAGTATTTT.

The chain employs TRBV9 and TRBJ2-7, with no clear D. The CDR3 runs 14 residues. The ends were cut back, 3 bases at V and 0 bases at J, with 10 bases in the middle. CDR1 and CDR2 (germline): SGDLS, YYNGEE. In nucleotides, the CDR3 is TGTGCCAGCAGCGCCCGACTGAGCTCCTACGAGCAGTACTTC. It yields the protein CASSARLSSYEQYF.

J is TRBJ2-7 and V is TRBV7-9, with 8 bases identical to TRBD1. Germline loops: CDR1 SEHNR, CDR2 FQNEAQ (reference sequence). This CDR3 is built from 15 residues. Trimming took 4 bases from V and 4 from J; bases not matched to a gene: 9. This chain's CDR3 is CASSSRGLASYEQYF. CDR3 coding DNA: TGTGCCAGCAGCTCCAGGGGGCTAGCGAGTTACGAGCAGTACTTC.

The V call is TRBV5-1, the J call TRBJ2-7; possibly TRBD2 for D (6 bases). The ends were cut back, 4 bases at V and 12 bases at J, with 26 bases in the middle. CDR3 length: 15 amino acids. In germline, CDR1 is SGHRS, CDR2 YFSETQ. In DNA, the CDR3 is TGCGCCAGCAGCCCTATGACAGTAAGTGATCGGGAGATGTACTTC. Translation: CASSPMTVSDREMYF.

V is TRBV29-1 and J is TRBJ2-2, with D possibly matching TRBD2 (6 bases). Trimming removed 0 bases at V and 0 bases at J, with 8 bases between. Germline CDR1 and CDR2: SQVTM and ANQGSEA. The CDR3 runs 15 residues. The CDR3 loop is CSVEEAGTNTGELFF. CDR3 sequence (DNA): TGCAGCGTTGAAGAGGCGGGGACGAACACCGGGGAGCTGTTTTTT.

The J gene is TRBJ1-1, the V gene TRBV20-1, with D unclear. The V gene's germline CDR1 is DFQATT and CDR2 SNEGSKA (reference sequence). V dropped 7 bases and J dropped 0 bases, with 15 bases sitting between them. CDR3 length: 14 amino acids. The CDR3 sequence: CSVGHEIMNTEAFF. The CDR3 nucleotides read TGCAGTGTAGGCCACGAGATAATGAACACTGAAGCTTTCTTT.

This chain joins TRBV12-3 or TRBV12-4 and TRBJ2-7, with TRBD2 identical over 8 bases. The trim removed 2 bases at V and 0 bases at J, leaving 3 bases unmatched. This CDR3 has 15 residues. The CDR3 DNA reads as TGTGCCAGCAGTTTAACTAGCGGACCCTCCTACGAGCAGTACTTC. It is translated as CASSLTSGPSYEQYF.

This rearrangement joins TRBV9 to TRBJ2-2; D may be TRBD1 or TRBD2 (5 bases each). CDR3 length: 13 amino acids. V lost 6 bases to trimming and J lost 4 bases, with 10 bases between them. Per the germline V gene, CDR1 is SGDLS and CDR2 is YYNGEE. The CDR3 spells CASKWDGTGELFF. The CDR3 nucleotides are TGTGCCAGCAAATGGGACGGCACCGGGGAGCTGTTTTTT.

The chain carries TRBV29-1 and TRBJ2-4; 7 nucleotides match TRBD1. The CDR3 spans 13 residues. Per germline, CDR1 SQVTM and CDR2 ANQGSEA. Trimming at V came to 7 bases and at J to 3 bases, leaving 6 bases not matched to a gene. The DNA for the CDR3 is TGCAGCGGGCTGGGACAGAACAAAAACATTCAGTACTTC. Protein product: CSGLGQNKNIQYF.

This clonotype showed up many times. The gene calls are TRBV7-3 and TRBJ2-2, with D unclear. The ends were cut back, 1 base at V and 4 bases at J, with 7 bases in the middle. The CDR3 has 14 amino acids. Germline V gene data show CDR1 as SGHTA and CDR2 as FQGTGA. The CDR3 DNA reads TGTGCCAGCAGCTTAAAGTTCTCCACCGGGGAGCTGTTTTTT. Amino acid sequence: CASSLKFSTGELFF.

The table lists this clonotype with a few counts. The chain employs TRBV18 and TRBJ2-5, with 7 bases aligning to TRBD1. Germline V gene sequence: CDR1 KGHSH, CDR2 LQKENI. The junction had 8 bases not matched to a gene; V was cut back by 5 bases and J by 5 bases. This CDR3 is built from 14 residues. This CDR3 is CASSDDRVRETQYF. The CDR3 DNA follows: TGTGCCAGCTCAGACGACAGGGTTCGGGAGACCCAGTACTTC. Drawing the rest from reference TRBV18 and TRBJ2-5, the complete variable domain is NAGVMQNPRHLVRRRGQEARLRCSPMKGHSHVYWYRQLPEEGLKFMVYLQKENIIDESGMPKERFSAEFPKEGPSILRIQQVVRGDSAAYFCASSDDRVRETQYFGPGTRLLVL.

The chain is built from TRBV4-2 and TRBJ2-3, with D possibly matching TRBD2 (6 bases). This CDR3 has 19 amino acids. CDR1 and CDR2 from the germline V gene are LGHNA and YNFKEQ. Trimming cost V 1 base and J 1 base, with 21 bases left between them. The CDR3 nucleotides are TGTGCCAGCAGCCAAGTAAAAAGAGGACTATCCGACGGCACAGATACGCAGTATTTT. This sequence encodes CASSQVKRGLSDGTDTQYF.

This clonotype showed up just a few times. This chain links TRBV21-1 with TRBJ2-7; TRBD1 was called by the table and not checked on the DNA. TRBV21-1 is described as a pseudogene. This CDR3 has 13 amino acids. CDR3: CASRAGQFYEQYF. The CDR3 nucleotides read TGTGCCAGCAGGGCGGGACAGTTCTACGAGCAGTACTTC.

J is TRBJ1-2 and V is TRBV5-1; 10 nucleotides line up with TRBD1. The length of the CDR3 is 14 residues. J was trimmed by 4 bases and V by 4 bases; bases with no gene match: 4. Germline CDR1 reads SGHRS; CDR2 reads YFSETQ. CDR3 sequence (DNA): TGCGCCAGCAGCCTGACAGGGGGCTTCTATGGCTACACCTTC. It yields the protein CASSLTGGFYGYTF.